The T cell receptor (beta chain) under discussion was sequenced for a study of T-cell memory formation after mild COVID-19. Study context: The two donors had largely donor-specific TCR clusters.

Using its own MiXCR run on the 5' RACE reads, TCRdb lists one record per CDR3 protein. This repertoire shows 150,000 to 200,000 distinct CDR3 sequences, over 20% found once; its top ten account for 20% to 25%. Details on this clonotype: Its antigen is not identified.

Study conclusions and caveats: The appearance of some responding clones in pre-infection memory suggested that cross-reactive memory joined.

CDR1 MGHRA and CDR2 YSYEKL come from the germline V gene. Trimming took off 1 base at V and 8 bases at J, with 11 bases between the two ends. The length of the CDR3 is 13 residues. The chain is built from TRBV4-1 and TRBJ1-2, with D unresolved. Sequenced: PBMCs or a T cell subset sorted from them (not recorded which). The source of this sequence is an adult woman who had mild COVID-19 (a few samples of this study predate the infection). Cell type and time point are not known. CDR3 nucleotides: TGCGCCAGCAGCCAAGTTGGGTCGGTAGGCTACACCTTC. Encoded protein: CASSQVGSVGYTF.